Listed below are T cell receptor beta chains from one sample, sequenced in a study of glioma-infiltrating T cells. Via MiXCR, TCRdb re-called the multiplex PCR reads, giving one row per CDR3 protein. The sample shows about 94,000 distinct CDR3 sequences, 20% to 25% of them seen only once. Sequencing used glioma tissue, nonneoplastic brain tissue, or PBMCs (not recorded which). These receptors all stem from a human donor with low-grade glioma or glioblastoma, undergoing nonglioma brain surgery, or in good health (not recorded which). CDR3s include the opening cysteine and the closing phenylalanine or tryptophan. D genes are given only for firm matches. Where a row states a size, it is once, few, many or the class of an expanded clone; other rows omit it.

NA	NA	TRBV18	TRBJ2-7	TGTGCCAGATCACCACCCTACAGGGCCCGCGAGCAGTACTTC	CARSPPYRAREQYF
many	TRBD1	TRBV2	TRBJ1-1	TGTGCCAGCAGGGACAGGGCCACTGAAGCTTTCTTT	CASRDRATEAFF
few	NA	TRBV3-1	TRBJ2-5	TGTGCCAGCAGCCAAAATTACAGCCCCTGGGGGTACTTC	CASSQNYSPWGYF
many	TRBD2	TRBV20-1	TRBJ2-1	TGCAGTGCTAGTGAAGGACTAGGGACCAGTGAGCAGTTCTTC	CSASEGLGTSEQFF
NA	TRBD2	TRBV12-3/TRBV12-4	TRBJ2-5	TGTGCCAGCAGTTTAACTAGCGGGGGATCAGAGACCCAGTACTTC	CASSLTSGGSETQYF
many	TRBD2	TRBV6-1	TRBJ2-3	TGTGCCAGCAGTCCCAGATGGGGGACTACTAGCACAGATACGCAGTATTTT	CASSPRWGTTSTDTQYF
many	NA	TRBV6-2/TRBV6-3	TRBJ2-3	TGTGCCAGCAGTTACTATAGCACAGATACGCAGTATTTT	CASSYYSTDTQYF
NA	NA	TRBV19	TRBJ1-3	TGTGCCAGCACGGACAGACCCGACTCTGGAAACACCATATATTTT	CASTDRPDSGNTIYF
many	NA	TRBV9	TRBJ1-2	TGTGCCAGCAGCGTAGCAACCAATGGCTACACCTTC	CASSVATNGYTF
many	TRBD1	TRBV6-1	TRBJ1-1	TGTGCCAGCAGGTATAAGGACAGGACCATCACTGAAGCTTTCTTT	CASRYKDRTITEAFF
many	NA	TRBV20-1	TRBJ1-2	TGCAGTGCTAGAGATTTACAGGGAGGCGGCTACACCTTC	CSARDLQGGGYTF
few	NA	TRBV11-2	TRBJ2-6	TGTGCCAGCAGCAAGCAGGGCTCTGGGGCCAACGTCCTGACTTTC	CASSKQGSGANVLTF
many	NA	TRBV12-3/TRBV12-4	TRBJ2-5	TGTGCCAGCAGTAACACAGGGACGAAGTACTTC	CASSNTGTKYF
many	TRBD1	TRBV20-1	TRBJ2-3	TGCAGTGCTCTTACAGGGGGCGCAGATACGCAGTATTTT	CSALTGGADTQYF
NA	NA	TRBV6-6	TRBJ2-4	TGTGCCGGCAGTGAGACTTCGGACCCCGAGGCCAAAAACATTCAGTACTTC	CAGSETSDPEAKNIQYF
few	NA	TRBV12-3/TRBV12-4	TRBJ2-1	TGTGCCAGCAGTTTTTCGCTAATAAGGAATGAGCAGTTCTTC	CASSFSLIRNEQFF
few	TRBD1	TRBV5-1	TRBJ2-1	TGCGCCAGCAGCTTGGGAGGGGGCCACAATGAGCAGTTCTTC	CASSLGGGHNEQFF
NA	NA	TRBV19	TRBJ1-3	TGTGCCAGTAGACTAACAGGCAACTCTGGAAACACCATATATTTT	CASRLTGNSGNTIYF
many	TRBD2	TRBV20-1	TRBJ2-7	TGCAGTGCCAGAGTTATAGCGGGGGGTGGCGAGCAGTACTTC	CSARVIAGGGEQYF
many	TRBD1	TRBV3-1	TRBJ2-1	TGTGCCAGCAGCTTCGGGACAGGCCCCAATGAGCAGTTCTTC	CASSFGTGPNEQFF
many	NA	TRBV7-2	TRBJ1-1	TGTGCCAGCAGCTTAAATACGGGCACTGAAGCTTTCTTT	CASSLNTGTEAFF
many	NA	TRBV6-1	TRBJ2-3	TGTGCCAGCAGTGGAGGCAGCTCGGGAGATACGCAGTATTTT	CASSGGSSGDTQYF
NA	NA	TRBV30	TRBJ1-5	TGTGCCTGGAGTTTCGGTAGCTATCAGCCCCAGCATTTT	CAWSFGSYQPQHF
many	NA	TRBV2	TRBJ1-6	TGTGCCAGCAGTGACCGAGATTCACCCCTCCACTTT	CASSDRDSPLHF
few	NA	TRBV7-2	TRBJ2-3	TGTGCCAGCAGCTTTAAGGACGGGAATTCAGATACGCAGTATTTT	CASSFKDGNSDTQYF
many	NA	TRBV6-1	TRBJ1-5	TGTGCCAGCAGCCCCTGGCGGGCATCCGGAGATCAGCCCCAGCATTTT	CASSPWRASGDQPQHF
many	NA	TRBV2	TRBJ1-5	TGTGCCAGCAGTGACCACTACAGGGATACTGAGCCCCAGCATTTT	CASSDHYRDTEPQHF
many	NA	TRBV2	TRBJ1-6	TGTGCCAGCTCCGGCAATAATTCACCCCTCCACTTT	CASSGNNSPLHF
many	NA	TRBV20-1	TRBJ1-2	TGCAGTGCTAGAGTGCAGGGCGAGTACACCTTC	CSARVQGEYTF
many	NA	TRBV28	TRBJ1-3	TGTGCCAGCAGTTTCTTGGGAAACACCATATATTTT	CASSFLGNTIYF
many	TRBD1	TRBV5-1	TRBJ1-1	TGCGCCAGCAGCAAGGGACAGGCCGGGTTCACTGAAGCTTTCTTT	CASSKGQAGFTEAFF
NA	NA	TRBV10-3	TRBJ2-1	TGTGCCATCAGTGAGTCGGGGACTGACGAGCAGTTCTTC	CAISESGTDEQFF
many	NA	TRBV19	TRBJ1-4	TGTGCCAGTAAAGTCCCGACTAATGAAAAACTGTTTTTT	CASKVPTNEKLFF
once	TRBD1	TRBV19	TRBJ2-3	TGTGCCAGTAGTGTCCGTACGCCGGGACAGGGGGCGGATACGCAGTATTTT	CASSVRTPGQGADTQYF
NA	NA	TRBV7-9	TRBJ2-5	TGTGCCTGCAGCTTAGTGGGGCAAGAGACCCAGTACTTC	CACSLVGQETQYF
NA	NA	TRBV10-2	TRBJ2-5	TGCGCCAGCAGTGTAGCAGGGGCCCAAGAGACCCAGTACTTC	CASSVAGAQETQYF
many	NA	TRBV20-1	TRBJ2-1	TGCAGTGCTAGAGAACAGACTACGCGGGGGCCGATCTTC	CSAREQTTRGPIF
few	NA	TRBV5-4	TRBJ2-2	TGTGCCAGCAGCCTACCCGATCGGGGGGAGCTGTTTTTT	CASSLPDRGELFF
many	TRBD1	TRBV2	TRBJ1-2	TGTGCCAGCAGTGCGCACAGGGGGACTAACTATGGCTACACCTTC	CASSAHRGTNYGYTF
many	NA	TRBV6-1	TRBJ1-1	TGTGCCAGCAGCGGCAGGGTGGGGGCCACTGAAGCTTTCTTT	CASSGRVGATEAFF
many	TRBD2	TRBV20-1	TRBJ2-3	TGCAGTGCTAGGAGCACTAGCGGGGGGAAAGATACGCAGTATTTT	CSARSTSGGKDTQYF
few	NA	TRBV4-1	TRBJ1-3	TGCGCCAGCAGCCAATCTGCGGGGGCTGACACCATATATTTT	CASSQSAGADTIYF
many	NA	TRBV2	TRBJ2-3	TGTGCCAGCAGTGAGGTCAGGAAATTCACAGATACGCAGTATTTT	CASSEVRKFTDTQYF
NA	TRBD2	TRBV11-2	TRBJ2-1	TGTGCCAGCAGCTTAGAGAATAGGGTCCTAGCGGGTTACAATGAGCAGTTCTTC	CASSLENRVLAGYNEQFF
many	NA	TRBV4-1	TRBJ1-1	TGCGCCAGCAGCCAAGTTCCCCAGAGTTACACTGAAGCTTTCTTT	CASSQVPQSYTEAFF
medium-sized	TRBD1	TRBV27	TRBJ2-7	TGTGCCAGCAGTTTCCGGGACAGGGGAGGGGAGCAGTACTTC	CASSFRDRGGEQYF
many	TRBD1	TRBV2	TRBJ1-2	TGTGCCAGCAGGAAAGGGGGCGCTAACTATGGCTACACCTTC	CASRKGGANYGYTF
few	NA	TRBV7-6	TRBJ1-1	TGTGCCAGCAGCCCCGCAGGGACACTTAACACTGAAACTTTCTTT	CASSPAGTLNTETFF
many	NA	TRBV6-2/TRBV6-3	TRBJ2-5	TGTGCCAGCAGCAGACAGCGTAACCAGTACCAAGAGACCCAGTACTTC	CASSRQRNQYQETQYF
many	NA	TRBV27	TRBJ2-5	TGTCCTCCAGCAACCCCCCAAGAGACCCAGTACTTC	CPPATPQETQYF
few	TRBD2	TRBV12-3/TRBV12-4	TRBJ2-3	TGTGCCAGCAGTTGGGGCGGGACTAGAGGCACAGATACGCAGTATTTT	CASSWGGTRGTDTQYF